This is a list of T cell receptor beta chains from one sample in a study of CD8 T cells in ankylosing spondylitis. MiXCR, run by TCRdb on the 5' RACE reads, gives a single entry per CDR3 protein. This sample has around 130,000 distinct CDR3 sequences, with 15% to 20% found just once. The sequencing input was blood, either unsorted or a sorted T cell fraction (not recorded which). The receptors here all came from a male donor with ankylosing spondylitis. CDR3s include the opening cysteine and the closing phenylalanine or tryptophan. Fields, in order: D gene, clone size, J gene, V gene, CDR3 protein, CDR3 DNA. A D gene is named only where the DNA matches it firmly. Size values are once, few and many counts, or a class for expanded clones, and some rows have none.

d_gene: .
abundance: few
j_gene: TRBJ1-4
v_gene: TRBV12-3/TRBV12-4
CDR3aa: CASSFRLEKLFF
CDR3nt: TGTGCCAGCAGTTTTAGACTGGAAAAACTGTTTTTT

d_gene: .
abundance: few
j_gene: TRBJ2-7
v_gene: TRBV5-6
CDR3aa: CASSFRARGHYEQYF
CDR3nt: TGTGCCAGCAGCTTTCGGGCAAGAGGCCACTACGAGCAGTACTTC

d_gene: .
abundance: .
j_gene: TRBJ2-3
v_gene: TRBV4-2
CDR3aa: CASSQDQGFDTDTQYF
CDR3nt: TGTGCCAGCAGCCAAGATCAAGGGTTCGACACAGATACGCAGTATTTT

d_gene: TRBD1
abundance: many
j_gene: TRBJ2-2
v_gene: TRBV5-1
CDR3aa: CASSWDRGTGELFF
CDR3nt: TGCGCCAGCAGCTGGGACAGGGGAACCGGGGAGCTGTTTTTT

d_gene: .
abundance: .
j_gene: TRBJ2-7
v_gene: TRBV7-9
CDR3aa: CASSPGRGPSYEQYF
CDR3nt: TGTGCCAGCAGCCCAGGGCGCGGACCCTCCTACGAGCAGTACTTC

d_gene: .
abundance: .
j_gene: TRBJ2-3
v_gene: TRBV4-1
CDR3aa: CASSHASGALDTQYF
CDR3nt: TGCGCCAGCAGCCATGCCTCCGGGGCCCTAGATACGCAGTATTTT

d_gene: TRBD1
abundance: few
j_gene: TRBJ2-7
v_gene: TRBV2
CDR3aa: CASRGTEISYEQYF
CDR3nt: TGTGCCAGCAGAGGGACAGAAATCTCCTACGAGCAGTACTTC

d_gene: TRBD2
abundance: .
j_gene: TRBJ2-1
v_gene: TRBV9
CDR3aa: CASSTNSGRGKNEQFF
CDR3nt: TGTGCCAGCAGCACAAATAGCGGGAGAGGGAAGAATGAGCAGTTCTTC

d_gene: TRBD2
abundance: many
j_gene: TRBJ2-7
v_gene: TRBV7-8
CDR3aa: CASSQGLAGTYEQYF
CDR3nt: TGTGCCAGCAGCCAGGGACTAGCGGGGACCTACGAGCAGTACTTC

d_gene: .
abundance: few
j_gene: TRBJ2-7
v_gene: TRBV12-3/TRBV12-4
CDR3aa: CASSLDANPYEQYF
CDR3nt: TGTGCCAGCAGTTTAGATGCGAACCCCTACGAGCAGTACTTC

d_gene: .
abundance: .
j_gene: TRBJ2-7
v_gene: TRBV12-3/TRBV12-4
CDR3aa: CASSLGGGTAYEQYF
CDR3nt: TGTGCCAGCAGTTTAGGTGGCGGGACAGCCTACGAGCAGTACTTC

d_gene: TRBD2
abundance: few
j_gene: TRBJ2-3
v_gene: TRBV29-1
CDR3aa: CSVEGRGADTQYF
CDR3nt: TGCAGCGTTGAGGGTCGGGGGGCAGATACGCAGTATTTT

d_gene: .
abundance: .
j_gene: TRBJ2-5
v_gene: TRBV4-1
CDR3aa: CASSHLDSGPQETQYF
CDR3nt: TGCGCCAGCAGCCATCTAGATTCAGGGCCCCAAGAGACCCAGTACTTC

d_gene: TRBD2
abundance: many
j_gene: TRBJ2-7
v_gene: TRBV29-1
CDR3aa: CSVRLAGGHEQYF
CDR3nt: TGCAGCGTAAGACTAGCGGGAGGGCACGAGCAGTACTTC

d_gene: .
abundance: .
j_gene: TRBJ2-2
v_gene: TRBV7-3
CDR3aa: CASSPSAGKTGWNTGELFF
CDR3nt: TGTGCCAGCAGCCCATCGGCCGGGAAAACAGGTTGGAACACCGGGGAGCTGTTTTTT

d_gene: .
abundance: .
j_gene: TRBJ2-7
v_gene: TRBV5-1
CDR3aa: CASSFLSSYEQYF
CDR3nt: TGCGCCAGCAGCTTTTTAAGCTCCTACGAGCAGTACTTC

d_gene: .
abundance: .
j_gene: TRBJ2-1
v_gene: TRBV6-2/TRBV6-3
CDR3aa: CASSYPSRGEIYTDEQFF
CDR3nt: TGTGCCAGCAGTTATCCCTCGAGGGGGGAAATATACACGGATGAGCAGTTCTTC

d_gene: .
abundance: .
j_gene: TRBJ1-5
v_gene: TRBV18
CDR3aa: CASSPTGTSKWPQHF
CDR3nt: TGTGCCAGCTCACCAACGGGAACTAGCAAATGGCCCCAGCATTTT

d_gene: .
abundance: many
j_gene: TRBJ1-5
v_gene: TRBV20-1
CDR3aa: CSARDPRGEGQPQHF
CDR3nt: TGCAGTGCTAGAGATCCCAGGGGTGAGGGTCAGCCCCAGCATTTT

d_gene: .
abundance: few
j_gene: TRBJ2-1
v_gene: TRBV2
CDR3aa: CASSGTEDGFNYNEQFF
CDR3nt: TGTGCCAGCAGTGGGACAGAGGATGGGTTTAACTACAATGAGCAGTTCTTC

d_gene: TRBD2
abundance: few
j_gene: TRBJ2-3
v_gene: TRBV12-3/TRBV12-4
CDR3aa: CASSSGTSGVTDTQYF
CDR3nt: TGTGCCAGCAGTTCAGGGACTAGCGGAGTCACAGATACGCAGTATTTT

d_gene: .
abundance: .
j_gene: TRBJ2-7
v_gene: TRBV20-1
CDR3aa: CSARGVGSYEQYF
CDR3nt: TGCAGTGCTAGAGGTGTCGGGAGCTACGAGCAGTACTTC

d_gene: TRBD1
abundance: few
j_gene: TRBJ1-4
v_gene: TRBV9
CDR3aa: CASSARDRANEKLFF
CDR3nt: TGTGCCAGCAGCGCCCGGGACAGAGCTAATGAAAAACTGTTTTTT

d_gene: .
abundance: many
j_gene: TRBJ2-5
v_gene: TRBV12-3/TRBV12-4
CDR3aa: CASSFETQYF
CDR3nt: TGTGCCAGCAGTTTCGAGACCCAGTACTTC

d_gene: TRBD1
abundance: .
j_gene: TRBJ2-7
v_gene: TRBV15
CDR3aa: CATSRPFDRDHYEQYF
CDR3nt: TGTGCCACCAGCAGACCGTTTGACAGGGATCACTACGAGCAGTACTTC

d_gene: .
abundance: few
j_gene: TRBJ1-1
v_gene: TRBV10-3
CDR3aa: CAISESPGRGQNVNTEAFF
CDR3nt: TGTGCCATCAGTGAGTCCCCCGGCCGGGGGCAAAATGTTAACACTGAAGCTTTCTTT

d_gene: .
abundance: .
j_gene: TRBJ2-1
v_gene: TRBV29-1
CDR3aa: CSVATGTYSSDEQFF
CDR3nt: TGCAGCGTTGCAACTGGGACCTACTCATCCGATGAGCAGTTCTTC

d_gene: .
abundance: .
j_gene: TRBJ1-1
v_gene: TRBV7-2
CDR3aa: CASSPSFQPEAFF
CDR3nt: TGTGCCAGCAGCCCATCCTTCCAGCCTGAAGCTTTCTTT

d_gene: TRBD1
abundance: .
j_gene: TRBJ1-6
v_gene: TRBV6-5
CDR3aa: CASSYGQGATPLHF
CDR3nt: TGTGCCAGCAGTTATGGGCAGGGGGCGACACCCCTCCACTTT

d_gene: .
abundance: .
j_gene: TRBJ2-2
v_gene: TRBV9
CDR3aa: CASSEHDWQANTGELFF
CDR3nt: TGTGCCAGCAGCGAACACGACTGGCAGGCGAACACCGGGGAGCTGTTTTTT

d_gene: .
abundance: once
j_gene: TRBJ2-7
v_gene: TRBV4-3
CDR3aa: CASSQARLGYEQYF
CDR3nt: TGCGCCAGCAGCCAAGCCAGGCTGGGCTACGAGCAGTACTTC

d_gene: .
abundance: many
j_gene: TRBJ2-1
v_gene: TRBV12-3/TRBV12-4
CDR3aa: CASSPGSEQFF
CDR3nt: TGTGCCAGCAGTCCAGGGAGTGAGCAGTTCTTC

d_gene: TRBD1
abundance: .
j_gene: TRBJ2-7
v_gene: TRBV9
CDR3aa: CASSVRDRDYEQYF
CDR3nt: TGTGCCAGCAGCGTAAGGGACAGGGACTACGAGCAGTACTTC